Following are 18 T cell receptor beta chains from one sample sequenced in a study of T cells in Graves' hyperthyroidism and ophthalmopathy. Amplification targeted TCR beta CDR3 regions from RNA transcripts. Using the HTBI primer set, a first-round RT-PCR was run on the TCR CDR3. In TCRdb, the multiplex PCR reads were re-called with MiXCR into one record per CDR3 protein. The sample shows fewer than 400,000 distinct CDR3 sequences, 11% to 15% of them seen only once. Sample: blood. These receptors all come from a man aged 50 to 60 with Graves' ophthalmopathy.

In its sample, this clonotype was seen many times. The rearrangement links TRBV11-3 to TRBJ1-1, with D perhaps matching TRBD1 (5 bases). Trimming stripped 5 bases from V and 4 bases from J, with 14 bases between. Looked up from germline, CDR1 is SGHNT and CDR2 is YENEEA. CDR3 length equals 14 residues. CDR3 protein: CASSQIQGSTEAFF. CDR3 DNA: TGTGCCAGCAGCCAGATCCAGGGCAGCACTGAAGCTTTCTTT.

The rearrangement joins TRBV6-5 to TRBJ1-1; a possible D gene is TRBD1 (6 bases). The germline V and J ends were trimmed by 6 bases and 0 bases, with 14 bases remaining between them. Per germline, CDR1 MNHEY and CDR2 SVGAGI. There are 15 residues in the CDR3. CDR3 sequence (DNA): TGTGCCAGCAGCTTAGGGGGTGGAGTGAACACTGAAGCTTTCTTT. Its translation: CASSLGGGVNTEAFF.

The chain has TRBV12-3 or TRBV12-4 and TRBJ2-3, with 9 bases fitting TRBD1. The CDR3 runs to 15 residues. After removal of 6 bases from V and 2 bases from J, the junction contained 6 bases not matched to a gene. CDR3 nucleotides: TGTGCCAGCAGCCTACAGGGGGCGCCCACAGATACGCAGTATTTT. Translating it yields CASSLQGAPTDTQYF.

V gene TRBV29-1 combines with J gene TRBJ2-7; TRBD1 might be the D (8 bases). The V end was cut by 6 bases, the J end by 9 bases, with 15 bases between. Germline CDR1 and CDR2: SQVTM and ANQGSEA. This CDR3 region has 11 residues. CDR3 sequence: CSVGGTGWQYF. As DNA, the CDR3 is TGCAGCGTGGGGGGGACAGGTTGGCAGTACTTC.

CDR3 bases: TGTGCCAGCAGCCATAAAGCGGAATCGTACAATGAGCAGTTCTTC. It specifies CASSHKAESYNEQFF. The rearrangement joins TRBV14 to TRBJ2-1, with a weak D call TRBD2 (5 bases). CDR3 size: 15 residues. V was trimmed by 3 bases and J by 4 bases, leaving 13 bases between them. Germline lookup yields CDR1 SGHDN and CDR2 FVKESK.

Ten or more counts support this clonotype. The V and J genes are TRBV6-1 and TRBJ2-7; 9 positions agree with TRBD1. Unmatched junction bases numbered 7, after V lost 6 bases and J lost 4 bases. The CDR3 has 14 residues. Germline lookup yields CDR1 MNHNS and CDR2 SASEGT. The CDR3: CASRPGTGLYEQYF. The CDR3 DNA reads TGTGCCAGCAGGCCCGGGACAGGGCTGTACGAGCAGTACTTC.

This clonotype was found many times. The CDR3 DNA is TGCGCCAGCAGCCCGGGACATACCTACAATGAGCAGTTCTTC. Translation: CASSPGHTYNEQFF. The chain recombines TRBV5-1 with TRBJ2-1; TRBD1 might be the D (6 bases). The CDR3 is 14 amino acids. Trimming took 4 bases from V and 2 from J, leaving 10 bases between them. From germline, CDR1 is SGHRS and CDR2 YFSETQ.

This clonotype was recorded a few times. J is TRBJ2-2 and V is TRBV7-2; TRBD1 or TRBD2 may be the D gene (6 bases each). In germline, CDR1 is SGHTA, CDR2 FQGNSA. The CDR3 extends over 15 amino acids. Between the trimmed V and J ends, which lost 5 bases and 4 bases, there was a span of 14 bases. Here the CDR3 DNA reads TGTGCCAGCAGCCTAGGAGGGGGACTCACCGGGGAGCTGTTTTTT. As protein: CASSLGGGLTGELFF.

This clonotype has a handful of counts. The gene calls are TRBV2 and TRBJ1-2; the match to TRBD1 covers 7 bases. The germline gives CDR1 SNHLY, CDR2 FYNNEI. The junction had 13 bases not matched to a gene; V was cut back by 7 bases and J by 2 bases. The CDR3 runs 16 residues. This CDR3 reads CASKERSRDRNYGYTF. CDR3 nucleotides: TGTGCCAGCAAGGAGAGGTCTCGGGACAGAAACTATGGCTACACCTTC.

This clonotype was recorded at least ten times. The gene calls are TRBV7-9 and TRBJ2-3; D possibly corresponds to TRBD2 (6 bases). Germline V gene sequence: CDR1 SEHNR, CDR2 FQNEAQ (reference sequence). The ends were cut back, 5 bases at V and 4 bases at J, with 22 bases in the middle. The CDR3 consists of 17 residues. In nucleotides, the CDR3 is TGTGCCAGCAGCCACCCACTGTGGGGCGGGAAGCCAGATACGCAGTATTTT. Translating it yields CASSHPLWGGKPDTQYF.

This clonotype has ten or more counts. The chain has TRBV3-1 and TRBJ2-5; 7 nucleotides line up with TRBD2. Losses at the gene ends were 2 bases for V and 0 bases for J; bases not matched to a gene: 3. This CDR3 comprises 15 residues. Germline V gene sequence: CDR1 LGHDT, CDR2 YNNKEL (reference sequence). The CDR3 sequence is CASSQWGGYQETQYF. The CDR3 DNA sequence: TGTGCCAGCAGCCAATGGGGGGGGTACCAAGAGACCCAGTACTTC.

The table lists this clonotype with a few counts. This may come from a read error, since a much larger clone is one base off. The rearrangement joins TRBV12-3 or TRBV12-4 to TRBJ1-1; D perhaps matches TRBD1 (6 bases). This CDR3 is built from 13 residues. Trimming pared 5 bases from V and 1 base from J, leaving 8 bases between. CDR3 amino acids: CASSQGQNTEAFF. As DNA, the CDR3 is TGTGCCAGCAGTCAGGGACAGAACACTGAAGCTTTCTTT.

This clonotype has at least ten counts. The rearrangement links TRBV6-1 to TRBJ1-1, with D tentatively TRBD1 (5 bases). The germline V gene encodes CDR1 MNHNS and CDR2 SASEGT. This CDR3 comprises 17 residues. V gave up 7 bases and J gave up 1 base, with 22 bases separating them. Written as DNA, the CDR3 is TGTGCCAGCACAGCCTCGCCCTCGGGGCGGACGAACACTGAAGCTTTCTTT. This sequence encodes CASTASPSGRTNTEAFF.

The sample holds many counts of this clonotype. The J gene is TRBJ2-4, the V gene TRBV2, with TRBD1 matching over 9 bases. The germline gives CDR1 SNHLY, CDR2 FYNNEI. J lost 1 base, V lost 7 bases, and 5 bases had no gene match. The CDR3 has 15 amino acids. The CDR3 region is CASTEGQGAKNIQYF. The CDR3 DNA follows: TGTGCCAGCACCGAGGGACAGGGCGCCAAAAACATTCAGTACTTC.

This clonotype was seen many times. CDR3 nucleotides: TGTGCCAGCAGTTTATCTTTATCGGCTAGCGGGAGACAATTACCCTCTCTGGGGCCCAACGTCCTGACTTTC. Translation: CASSLSLSASGRQLPSLGPNVLTF. The rearrangement joins TRBV27 to TRBJ2-6; TRBD2 agrees at 10 bases. V gave up 0 bases and J gave up 8 bases; unmatched junction bases: 28. Germline loops: CDR1 MNHEY, CDR2 SMNVEV (reference sequence). The CDR3 sequence is 24 residues long.

This clonotype has ten or more counts. This rearrangement joins TRBV5-1 to TRBJ2-3; D is undetermined. The CDR3 contains 14 residues. Germline V gene lookup returns CDR1 SGHRS and CDR2 YFSETQ. Trimming cost V 2 bases and J 3 bases, with 10 bases left between them. The CDR3 nucleotides read TGCGCCAGCAGCTTTAATGACCCGACAGATACGCAGTATTTT. Amino acid sequence: CASSFNDPTDTQYF.

This clonotype has at least ten counts. V and J are TRBV2 and TRBJ1-3; D is perhaps TRBD1 (6 bases). Trimming shortened V by 5 bases and J by 0 bases, and 20 bases separated the two germline ends. The CDR3 covers 18 residues. CDR1 SNHLY and CDR2 FYNNEI come from the germline V gene. As DNA, the CDR3 is TGTGCCAGCAGTCAACTACAGGGAAATGCCGCCTCTGGAAACACCATATATTTT. It translates to CASSQLQGNAASGNTIYF.

This clonotype has ten or more counts. The V call is TRBV18, the J call TRBJ2-4, with TRBD1 matching 8 bases. Germline assignment: CDR1 KGHSH and CDR2 LQKENI. The CDR3 consists of 14 residues. The V segment lost 3 bases and the J segment 4 bases; nucleotides outside the gene matches: 2. CDR3 nucleotide sequence: TGTGCCAGCTCACCTGGACAGGGTAAAAACATTCAGTACTTC. Protein sequence: CASSPGQGKNIQYF.